One and the same sample provided the 17 T cell receptor beta chains below, sequenced in a study of blood T cells in healthy people across ages. Sample-barcoded 5' priming and a J-beta primer mix drove a second PCR of roughly 6 to 12 cycles. TCRdb used MiXCR to reprocess the 5' RACE reads, holding one entry per CDR3 protein. Of more than 800,000 distinct CDR3 sequences in the sample, 35% to 55% were seen once. The sequenced sample consisted of blood. The receptors were sampled from a woman between 55 and 75 years old in good health.

The chain employs TRBV12-3 or TRBV12-4 and TRBJ2-3; D is undetermined. The CDR3 is 15 amino acids. V was clipped by 6 bases and J by 0 bases, with 13 bases between them. The CDR3 sequence: CASRDDTSSTDTQYF. CDR3 bases: TGTGCCAGCAGGGACGACACCAGTAGCACAGATACGCAGTATTTT.

This chain joins TRBV28 and TRBJ2-7, with TRBD2 matching over 13 bases. The CDR3 spans 15 residues. The V and J ends lost 6 bases and 3 bases, in that order; junction bases with no gene match: 5. Germline-derived CDR1 and CDR2 are MDHEN and SYDVKM. The chain's CDR3 is CASRRTSGSRYEQYF. CDR3 coding DNA: TGTGCCAGCAGGCGGACTAGCGGGAGTCGCTACGAGCAGTACTTC.

The chain links TRBV7-9 to TRBJ1-1; D is perhaps TRBD1 (6 bases). CDR1 and CDR2 (germline): SEHNR, FQNEAQ (reference sequence). There are 13 residues in the CDR3. The V and J ends lost 2 bases and 11 bases respectively, with 15 bases between them. In nucleotides, the CDR3 is TGTGCCAGCAGCTTAACGGGACACCCCGGGGCTTTCTTT. This translates into CASSLTGHPGAFF.

This clonotype has just one count. This chain links TRBV30 with TRBJ2-5, with 12 bases fitting TRBD2. The V gene end was trimmed by 8 bases and the J gene end by 11 bases; junction bases not matched to a gene: 18. Germline values: CDR1 GTSNPN, CDR2 SVGIG (reference sequence). The CDR3 length is 15 residues. CDR3 sequence: CAGTYETSGGGEQYF. CDR3 nucleotides: TGTGCCGGGACTTACGAGACTAGCGGGGGTGGGGAGCAGTACTTC.

This clonotype was counted a few times. This rearrangement joins TRBV20-1 to TRBJ2-5; D gene unclear. The length of the CDR3 is 13 residues. Per germline, CDR1 DFQATT and CDR2 SNEGSKA (reference sequence). V lost 4 bases to trimming and J lost 5 bases, with 14 bases between them. This chain's CDR3 is CSAMVGVWETQYF. CDR3 nucleotides: TGCAGTGCTATGGTTGGGGTTTGGGAGACCCAGTACTTC.

J is TRBJ2-3 and V is TRBV12-3 or TRBV12-4; tentatively, D is TRBD2 (5 bases). With 5 bases removed from V and 3 bases from J, the gap between germline ends came to 12 bases. The CDR3 totals 14 residues. This CDR3 reads CASSPRSGTDTQYF. The CDR3, as DNA: TGTGCCAGCAGTCCCCGATCGGGAACAGATACGCAGTATTTT.

In regard to this clonotype: An end of the junction differs from the germline gene, which may be a read error. The chain recombines TRBV14 with TRBJ1-2; D uncertain. Germline V CDR1 and CDR2: SGHDN, FVKESK. The CDR3 covers 15 residues. The CDR3: CVSSPTEDPNYGYTF. CDR3 in DNA: TGTGTCAGCAGCCCCACGGAAGATCCCAACTATGGCTACACCTTC.

Details on this clonotype: A much more abundant neighbour one base away suggests this may be a read error. The chain uses TRBV5-1 and TRBJ2-1; D might be TRBD1 or TRBD2, each matching 6 bases. V was shortened by 6 bases and J by 7 bases, with 14 bases between the two germline ends. Germline CDR1 is SGHRS and CDR2 is YFSETQ. The CDR3 sequence is 13 residues long. The CDR3 DNA reads as TGCGCCAGCAAGAAAGTAGGGGGGAATGAGCAGTTCTTC. This codes for CASKKVGGNEQFF.

V gene TRBV18 combines with J gene TRBJ2-5, with 7 bases fitting TRBD2. The CDR3 spans 15 residues. Germline CDR1 reads KGHSH; CDR2 reads LQKENI. V gave up 5 bases and J gave up 5 bases; unmatched junction bases: 11. This CDR3 reads CASSSQRDGRETQYF. The CDR3 bases are TGTGCCAGCTCATCCCAGCGGGACGGCCGGGAGACCCAGTACTTC.

This clonotype was seen repeatedly, ten times or more. The chain employs TRBV10-3 and TRBJ2-1, with a possible D match to TRBD1 (7 bases). CDR1 ENHRY and CDR2 SYGVKD come from the germline V gene. CDR3 length: 13 residues. V dropped 3 bases and J dropped 7 bases, with 10 bases sitting between them. The CDR3 DNA sequence: TGTGCCATCAGTGATGCAGGGGGGAATGAGCAGTTCTTC. Translated: CAISDAGGNEQFF.

The chain couples TRBV9 to TRBJ2-7; the match to TRBD2 covers 10 bases. Unmatched junction bases numbered 3, after V lost 0 bases and J lost 3 bases. CDR1 and CDR2 (germline): SGDLS, YYNGEE. This CDR3 is 15 amino acids long. This chain's CDR3 is CASSVGWTSGYEQYF. The CDR3 DNA reads as TGTGCCAGCAGCGTAGGGTGGACTAGCGGCTACGAGCAGTACTTC. Full variable domain (missing parts from reference TRBV9 and TRBJ2-7): DSGVTQTPKHLITATGQRVTLRCSPRSGDLSVYWYQQSLDQGLQFLIQYYNGEERAKGNILERFSAQQFPDLHSELNLSSLELGDSALYFCASSVGWTSGYEQYFGPGTRLTVT.

The V and J genes are TRBV6-5 and TRBJ2-7; 9 positions match TRBD1. CDR1 is MNHEY and CDR2 is SVGAGI in the germline V gene. The J segment lost 2 bases and the V segment lost 6 bases, leaving 11 bases of the junction unmatched. This CDR3 region has 16 residues. The CDR3 DNA sequence: TGTGCCAGCAGCTCTTTCGGGACAGGGTTTCCCTACGAGCAGTACTTC. Amino acids: CASSSFGTGFPYEQYF.

This clonotype was counted only a few times. CDR3 coding DNA: TGCGCCAGCAGCCTGGGACAGACTAATGAAAAACTGTTTTTT. Translation: CASSLGQTNEKLFF. The chain has TRBV4-1 and TRBJ1-4, with 7 bases matching TRBD1. The CDR3 has 14 amino acids. With V trimmed by 4 bases and J by 2 bases, 1 base remained unmatched. Germline V gene lookup returns CDR1 MGHRA and CDR2 YSYEKL.

As for this clonotype: This could be a read error, since a much larger clone is one nucleotide away. CDR3 protein: CASTLSGANVLTF. Here the CDR3 DNA reads TGTGCCAGCACCCTCTCTGGGGCCAACGTCCTGACTTTC. The J gene is TRBJ2-6, the V gene TRBV27; D unclear. Germline lookup yields CDR1 MNHEY and CDR2 SMNVEV (reference sequence). The CDR3 loop spans 13 amino acids. V lost 7 bases and J lost 0, with 4 bases in between.

This clonotype showed up many times. V and J are TRBV2 and TRBJ1-5; D not certain. There are 13 residues in the CDR3. From germline, CDR1 is SNHLY and CDR2 FYNNEI. V lost 4 bases and J 3 bases, leaving 7 bases between the germline ends. CDR3 DNA: TGTGCCAGCAGTGCTTTCTACAATCAGCCCCAGCATTTT. Its translation is CASSAFYNQPQHF.

This clonotype was detected once. The chain joins TRBV29-1 to TRBJ2-7; 8 bases agree with TRBD1. The better agreement between TRBJ2-5 and the DNA end casts doubt on the J call. The CDR3 loop spans 13 amino acids. In germline, CDR1 is SQVTM, CDR2 ANQGSEA. DNA for the CDR3: TGCAGCGTTGACAGGGGGCAGGGAGAGACCCAGTACTTC. Protein sequence: CSVDRGQGETQYF.

The rearrangement joins TRBV14 to TRBJ1-6; D is unclear. Trimming took off 1 base at V and 6 bases at J, with 10 bases between the two ends. Germline V gives CDR1 SGHDN, CDR2 FVKESK. The CDR3 loop spans 15 amino acids. CDR3 sequence reads: CASSQVGRINSPLHF. DNA of the CDR3: TGTGCCAGCAGCCAAGTTGGACGGATTAATTCACCCCTCCACTTT.